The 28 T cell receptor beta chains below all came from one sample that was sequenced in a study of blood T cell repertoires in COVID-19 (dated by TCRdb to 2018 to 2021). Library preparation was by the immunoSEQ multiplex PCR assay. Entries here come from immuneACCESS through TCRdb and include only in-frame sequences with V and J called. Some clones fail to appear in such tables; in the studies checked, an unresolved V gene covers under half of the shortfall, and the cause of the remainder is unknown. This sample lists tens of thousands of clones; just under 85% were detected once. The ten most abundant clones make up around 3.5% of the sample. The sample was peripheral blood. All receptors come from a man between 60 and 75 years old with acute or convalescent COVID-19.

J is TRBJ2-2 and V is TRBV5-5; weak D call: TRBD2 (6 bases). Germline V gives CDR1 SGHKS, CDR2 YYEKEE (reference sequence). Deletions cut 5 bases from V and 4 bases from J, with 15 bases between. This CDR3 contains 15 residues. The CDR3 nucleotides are TGTGCCAGCAGACGATTGACTAGTGGCACCGGGGAGCTGTTTTTT. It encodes CASRRLTSGTGELFF.

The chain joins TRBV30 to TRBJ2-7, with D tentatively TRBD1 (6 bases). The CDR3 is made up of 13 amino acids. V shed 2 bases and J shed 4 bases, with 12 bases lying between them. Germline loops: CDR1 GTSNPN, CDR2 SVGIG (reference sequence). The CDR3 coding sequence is TGTGCCTGGAGTAACATACAGGGTTACGAGCAGTACTTC. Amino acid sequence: CAWSNIQGYEQYF. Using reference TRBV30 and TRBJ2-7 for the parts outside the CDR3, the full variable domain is SQTIHQWPATLVQPVGSPLSLECTVEGTSNPNLYWYRQAAGRGLQLLFYSVGIGQISSEVPQNLSASRPQDRQFILSSKKLLLSDSGFYLCAWSNIQGYEQYFGPGTRLTVT.

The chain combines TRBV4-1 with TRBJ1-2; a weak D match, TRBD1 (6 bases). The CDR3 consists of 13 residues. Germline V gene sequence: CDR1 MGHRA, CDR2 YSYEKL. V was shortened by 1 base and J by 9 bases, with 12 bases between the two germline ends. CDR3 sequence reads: CASSQASGDSYTF. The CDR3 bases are TGCGCCAGCAGCCAAGCATCAGGGGACAGCTACACCTTC.

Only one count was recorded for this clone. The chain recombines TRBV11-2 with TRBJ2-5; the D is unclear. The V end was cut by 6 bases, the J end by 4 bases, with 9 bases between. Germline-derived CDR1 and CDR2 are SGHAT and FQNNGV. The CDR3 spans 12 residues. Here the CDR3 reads CASRSNPETQYF. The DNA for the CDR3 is TGTGCCAGCAGATCTAACCCAGAGACCCAGTACTTC.

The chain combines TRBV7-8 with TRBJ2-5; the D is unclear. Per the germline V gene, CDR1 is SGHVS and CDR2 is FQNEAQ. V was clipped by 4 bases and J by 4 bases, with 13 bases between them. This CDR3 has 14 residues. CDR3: CASSSEWVGETQYF. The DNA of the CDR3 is TGTGCCAGCAGCTCGGAGTGGGTAGGAGAGACCCAGTACTTC.

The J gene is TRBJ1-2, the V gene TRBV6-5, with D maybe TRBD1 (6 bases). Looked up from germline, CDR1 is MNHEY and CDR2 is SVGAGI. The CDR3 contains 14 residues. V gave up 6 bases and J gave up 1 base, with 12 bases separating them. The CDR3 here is CASRRQANNYGYTF. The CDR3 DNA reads TGTGCCAGCAGGAGACAGGCAAATAACTATGGCTACACCTTC.

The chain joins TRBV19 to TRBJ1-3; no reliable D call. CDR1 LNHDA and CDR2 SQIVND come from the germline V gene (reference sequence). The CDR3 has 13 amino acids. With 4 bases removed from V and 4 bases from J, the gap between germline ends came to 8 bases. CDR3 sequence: CASSRGYGNTIYF. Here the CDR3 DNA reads TGTGCCAGTAGTAGAGGTTACGGAAACACCATATATTTT.

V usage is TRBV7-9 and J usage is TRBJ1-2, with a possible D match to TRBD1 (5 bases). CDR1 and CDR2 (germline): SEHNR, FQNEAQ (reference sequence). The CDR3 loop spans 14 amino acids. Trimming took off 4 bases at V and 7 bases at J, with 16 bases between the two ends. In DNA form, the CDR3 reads TGTGCCAGCAGCTCCGGGGGAAATCTGGGTGGCTACACCTTC. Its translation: CASSSGGNLGGYTF.

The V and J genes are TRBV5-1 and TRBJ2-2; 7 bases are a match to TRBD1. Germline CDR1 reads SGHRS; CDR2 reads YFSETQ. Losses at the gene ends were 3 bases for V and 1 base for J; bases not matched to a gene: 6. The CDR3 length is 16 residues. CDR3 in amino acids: CASSSRQGGNTGELFF. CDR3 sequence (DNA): TGCGCCAGCAGCTCCCGACAGGGCGGGAACACCGGGGAGCTGTTTTTT.

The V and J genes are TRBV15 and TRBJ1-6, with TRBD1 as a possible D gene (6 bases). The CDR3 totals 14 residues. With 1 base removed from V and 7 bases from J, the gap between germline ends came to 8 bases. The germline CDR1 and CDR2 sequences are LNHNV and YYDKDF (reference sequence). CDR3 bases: TGTGCCACCAGCAGAGGGGACACAAATTCACCCCTCCACTTT. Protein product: CATSRGDTNSPLHF.

The CDR3 reads CASGGAQGANVLTF. The CDR3 coding sequence is TGTGCCAGCGGAGGGGCGCAAGGGGCCAACGTCCTGACTTTC. This chain uses TRBV28 with TRBJ2-6; D might be TRBD2 (6 bases). From germline, CDR1 is MDHEN and CDR2 SYDVKM. V was trimmed by 8 bases and J by 4 bases, leaving 12 bases between them. This CDR3 has 14 residues.

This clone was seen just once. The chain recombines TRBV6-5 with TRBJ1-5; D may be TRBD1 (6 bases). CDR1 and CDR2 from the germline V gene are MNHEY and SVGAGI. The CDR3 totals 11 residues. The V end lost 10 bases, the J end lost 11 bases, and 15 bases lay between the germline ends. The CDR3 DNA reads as TGTGCCATTGGGGGGGCGGAGGCCCAGCATTTT. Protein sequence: CAIGGAEAQHF.

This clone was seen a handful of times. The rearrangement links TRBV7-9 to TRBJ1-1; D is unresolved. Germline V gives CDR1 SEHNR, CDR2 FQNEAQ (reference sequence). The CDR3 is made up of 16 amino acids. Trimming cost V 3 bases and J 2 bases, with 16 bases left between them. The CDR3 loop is CASSLRGHGINTEAFF. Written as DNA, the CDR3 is TGTGCCAGCAGCTTGAGAGGGCACGGGATAAACACTGAAGCTTTCTTT.

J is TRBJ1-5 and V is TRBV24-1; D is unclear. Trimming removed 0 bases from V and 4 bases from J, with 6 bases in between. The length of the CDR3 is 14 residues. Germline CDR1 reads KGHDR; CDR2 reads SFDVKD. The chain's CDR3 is CATSDLSGNQPQHF. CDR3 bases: TGTGCCACCAGTGATTTGTCAGGAAATCAGCCCCAGCATTTT.

The CDR3 loop is CASSLGLYEQYF. CDR3 nucleotides: TGTGCCAGCAGTTTAGGACTCTACGAGCAGTACTTC. V gene TRBV2 combines with J gene TRBJ2-7; D is possibly TRBD2 (5 bases). Between the trimmed V and J ends, which lost 5 bases and 3 bases, there was a span of 8 bases. The CDR3 runs to 12 residues. The V gene's germline CDR1 is SNHLY and CDR2 FYNNEI. Full variable domain (outside the CDR3, taken from reference TRBV2 and TRBJ2-7): EPEVTQTPSHQVTQMGQEVILRCVPISNHLYFYWYRQILGQKVEFLVSFYNNEISEKSEIFDDQFSVERPDGSNFTLKIRSTKLEDSAMYFCASSLGLYEQYFGPGTRLTVT.

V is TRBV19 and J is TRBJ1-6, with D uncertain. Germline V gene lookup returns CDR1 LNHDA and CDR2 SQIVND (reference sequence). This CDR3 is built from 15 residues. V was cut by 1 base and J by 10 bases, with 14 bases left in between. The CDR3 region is CASSIAGGVGSPLHF. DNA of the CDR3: TGTGCCAGTAGTATAGCGGGCGGGGTTGGCTCACCCCTCCACTTT.

This CDR3 reads CASSTGGNNEKLFF. The CDR3 coding sequence is TGTGCCAGCTCAACAGGGGGGAATAATGAAAAACTGTTTTTT. V gene TRBV18 combines with J gene TRBJ1-4, with TRBD1 matching 8 bases. Germline V lookup: CDR1 KGHSH, CDR2 LQKENI. CDR3 length: 14 residues. The V segment lost 5 bases and the J segment 4 bases; nucleotides outside the gene matches: 3.

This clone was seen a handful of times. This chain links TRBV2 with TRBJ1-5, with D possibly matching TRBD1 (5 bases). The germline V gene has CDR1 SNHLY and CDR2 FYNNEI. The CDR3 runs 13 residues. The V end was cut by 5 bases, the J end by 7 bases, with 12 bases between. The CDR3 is CASSTRRGQPQHF. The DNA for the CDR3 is TGTGCCAGCAGTACCCGACGGGGGCAGCCCCAGCATTTT.

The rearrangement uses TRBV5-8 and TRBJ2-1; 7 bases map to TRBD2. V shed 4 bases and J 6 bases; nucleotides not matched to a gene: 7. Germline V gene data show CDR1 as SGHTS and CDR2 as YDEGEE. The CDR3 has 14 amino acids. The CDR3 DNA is TGTGCCAGCAGCCCGGGGGAGGGCGGCAATGAGCAGTTCTTC. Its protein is CASSPGEGGNEQFF. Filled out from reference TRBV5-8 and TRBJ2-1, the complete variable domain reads EAGVTQSPTHLIKTRGQQATLRCSPISGHTSVYWYQQALGLGLQFLLWYDEGEERNRGNFPPRFSGRQFPNYSSELNVNALELEDSALYLCASSPGEGGNEQFFGPGTRLTVL.

The CDR3 loop is CSASRDRGVTGNTIYF. DNA for the CDR3: TGCAGTGCTAGTCGGGACAGGGGAGTAACTGGAAACACCATATATTTT. This chain uses TRBV20-1 with TRBJ1-3; 10 bases are shared with TRBD1. Unmatched junction bases numbered 7, after V lost 3 bases and J lost 2 bases. The germline CDR1 and CDR2 sequences are DFQATT and SNEGSKA (reference sequence). The CDR3 sequence is 16 residues long.

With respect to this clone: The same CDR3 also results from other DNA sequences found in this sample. The CDR3 DNA sequence: TGTGCCAGCAGCTCAAGACAGGGCTCTGAAGCTTTCTTT. Translating gives CASSSRQGSEAFF. The chain combines TRBV11-3 with TRBJ1-1, with 7 positions matching TRBD1. This CDR3 region has 13 residues. V lost 4 bases and J lost 6; bases outside the gene matches: 5. Per germline, CDR1 SGHNT and CDR2 YENEEA.

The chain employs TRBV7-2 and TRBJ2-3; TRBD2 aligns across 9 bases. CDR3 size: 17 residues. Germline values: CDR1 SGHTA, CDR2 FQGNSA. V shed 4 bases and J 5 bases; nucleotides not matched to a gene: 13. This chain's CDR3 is CASSSPAGGPAGDTQYF. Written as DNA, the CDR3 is TGTGCCAGCAGCTCCCCTGCGGGGGGGCCTGCGGGAGATACGCAGTATTTT.

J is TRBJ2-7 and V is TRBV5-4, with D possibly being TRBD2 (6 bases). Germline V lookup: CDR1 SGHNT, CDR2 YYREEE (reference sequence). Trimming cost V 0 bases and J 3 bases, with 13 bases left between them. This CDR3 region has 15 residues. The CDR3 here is CASSLAYSGDYEQYF. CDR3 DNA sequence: TGTGCCAGCAGCTTGGCCTATTCGGGGGACTACGAGCAGTACTTC.

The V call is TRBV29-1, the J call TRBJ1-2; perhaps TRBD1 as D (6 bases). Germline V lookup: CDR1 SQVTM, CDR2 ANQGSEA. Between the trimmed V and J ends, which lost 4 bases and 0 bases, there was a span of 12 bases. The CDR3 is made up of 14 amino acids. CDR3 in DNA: TGCAGCGTTGTCGAAGGGGGTTCTAACTATGGCTACACCTTC. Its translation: CSVVEGGSNYGYTF.

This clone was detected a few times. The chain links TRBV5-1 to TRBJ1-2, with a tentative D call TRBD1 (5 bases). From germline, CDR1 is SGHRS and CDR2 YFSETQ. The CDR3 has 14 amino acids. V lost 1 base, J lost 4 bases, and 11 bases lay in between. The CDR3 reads CASSLLQGGYGYTF. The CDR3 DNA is TGCGCCAGCAGCTTGCTCCAGGGCGGCTATGGCTACACCTTC. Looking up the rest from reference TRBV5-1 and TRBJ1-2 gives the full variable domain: KAGVTQTPRYLIKTRGQQVTLSCSPISGHRSVSWYQQTPGQGLQFLFEYFSETQRNKGNFPGRFSGRQFSNSRSEMNVSTLELGDSALYLCASSLLQGGYGYTFGSGTRLTVV.

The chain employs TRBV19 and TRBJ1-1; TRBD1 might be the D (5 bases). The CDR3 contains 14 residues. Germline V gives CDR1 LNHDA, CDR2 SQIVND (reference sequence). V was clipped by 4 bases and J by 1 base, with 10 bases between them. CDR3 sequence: CASSKTATNTEAFF. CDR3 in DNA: TGTGCCAGTAGTAAGACAGCCACGAACACTGAAGCTTTCTTT.

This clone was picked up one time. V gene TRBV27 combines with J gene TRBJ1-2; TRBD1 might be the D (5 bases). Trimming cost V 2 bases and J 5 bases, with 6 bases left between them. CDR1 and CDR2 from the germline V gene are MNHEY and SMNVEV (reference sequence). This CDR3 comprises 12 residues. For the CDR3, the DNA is TGTGCCAGCAGTTTAGCAGGGTATGGCTACACCTTC. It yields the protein CASSLAGYGYTF.

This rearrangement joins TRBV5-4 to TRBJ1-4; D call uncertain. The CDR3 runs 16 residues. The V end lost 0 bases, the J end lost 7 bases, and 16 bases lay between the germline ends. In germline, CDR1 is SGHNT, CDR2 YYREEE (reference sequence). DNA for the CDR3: TGTGCCAGCAGCTTGGGCGGGAAGGATAGTGGTGAAAAACTGTTTTTT. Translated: CASSLGGKDSGEKLFF.